This T cell receptor (beta chain) came from a study of T cells after yellow fever vaccination. TCRdb fed the 5' RACE reads into MiXCR, producing one record per CDR3 protein. Counted here are some 560,000 distinct CDR3 sequences, around 16% occurring once; the ten biggest clones make up around 16%. The V gene's germline CDR1 is SEHNR and CDR2 FQNEAQ (reference sequence). The ends were cut back, 4 bases at V and 1 base at J, with 10 bases in the middle. This CDR3 has 14 residues. Broader study findings: High-abundance clonotypes from the bulk population could contaminate FACS-sorted repertoires. Weaker overall was a secondary response that nonetheless peaked faster, on day 5 versus 15.

With respect to this clonotype: The antigen remains undetermined.

The receptor was derived from a man aged 18-30 years who received the YFV17D yellow fever vaccine. The chain uses TRBV7-9 and TRBJ1-1; no clear D. Sequenced material: PBMCs, taken roughly 5 days after the first yellow fever vaccination. This CDR3 reads CASSSKQPNTEAFF. The DNA for the CDR3 is TGTGCCAGCAGCTCCAAACAGCCGAACACTGAAGCTTTCTTT. The full variable domain, rest sourced from reference TRBV7-9 and TRBJ1-1, is DTGVSQNPRHKITKRGQNVTFRCDPISEHNRLYWYRQTLGQGPEFLTYFQNEAQLEKSRLLSDRFSAERPKGSFSTLEIQRTEQGDSAMYLCASSSKQPNTEAFFGQGTRLTVV.